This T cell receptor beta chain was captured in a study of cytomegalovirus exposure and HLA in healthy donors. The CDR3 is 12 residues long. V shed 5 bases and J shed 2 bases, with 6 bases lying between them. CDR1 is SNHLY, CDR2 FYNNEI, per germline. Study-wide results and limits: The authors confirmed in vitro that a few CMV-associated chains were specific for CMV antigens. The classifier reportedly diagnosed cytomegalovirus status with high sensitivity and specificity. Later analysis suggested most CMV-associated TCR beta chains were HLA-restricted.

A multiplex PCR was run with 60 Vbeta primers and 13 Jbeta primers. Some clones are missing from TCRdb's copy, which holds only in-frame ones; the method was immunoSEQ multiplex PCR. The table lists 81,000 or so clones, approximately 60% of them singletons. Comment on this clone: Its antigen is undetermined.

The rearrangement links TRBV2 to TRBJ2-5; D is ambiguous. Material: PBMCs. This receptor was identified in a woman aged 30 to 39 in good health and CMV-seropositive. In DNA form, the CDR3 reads TGTGCCAGCAGTCCCCCTCAAGAGACCCAGTACTTC. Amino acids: CASSPPQETQYF.